The table lists the clone carrying this TCR beta chain with a few counts. 5'RACE, which relied on constant-segment primers, yielded TCR alpha and TCR beta cDNA libraries carrying sample barcodes and UMIs. Each CDR3 protein gets one entry after TCRdb re-called the 5' RACE reads with MiXCR. The data show under 550,000 distinct CDR3 sequences, approximately 18% seen once. This specimen belongs to a study of T-cell memory formation after mild COVID-19. Study context: Largely, the TCR clusters proved donor specific.

With 7 bases clipped from V and 0 bases from J, the junction kept 6 bases outside the gene matches. This CDR3 comprises 15 residues. The genes are TRBV12-3 or TRBV12-4 and TRBJ2-1; the match to TRBD2 covers 7 bases. The source material was PBMCs or a T cell subset sorted from them (not recorded which). The sequence came from a man between 18 and 35 years old who had mild COVID-19 (a few samples of this study predate the infection). Cell type and time point are not known. This CDR3 reads CASNYWGGSYNEQFF. DNA for the CDR3: TGTGCCAGCAATTACTGGGGGGGCTCCTACAATGAGCAGTTCTTC.